This T cell receptor beta chain was identified during a study of early T cells in non-severe SARS-CoV-2 infection. Individual cDNA molecules each received unique molecular identifiers attached to them. TCRdb fed the 5' RACE reads into MiXCR, producing one record per CDR3 protein. The table has tens of thousands of distinct CDR3 sequences, less than 10% seen once; the top ten hold 12% to 15%. The CDR3 has 15 amino acids. Trimming took off 4 bases at V and 2 bases at J, with 14 bases between the two ends. Looked up from germline, CDR1 is SGHKS and CDR2 is YYEKEE (reference sequence). This clonotype was seen ten or more times.

The source is an adult who was a healthcare worker with PCR-confirmed SARS-CoV-2 infection or an uninfected control (not recorded which). Sequencing was done on a sample of whole blood. This sequence joins TRBV5-5 and TRBJ2-3; D may match TRBD1 or TRBD2 (6 bases each). CDR3 DNA: TGTGCCAGCAGCATCGAGGGGGGTGTCACAGATACGCAGTATTTT. Protein product: CASSIEGGVTDTQYF.